Sequencing of this T cell receptor beta chain was carried out in a study of T-cell memory formation after mild COVID-19. TCRdb independently ran MiXCR on the 5' RACE reads; one entry per CDR3 protein. The sample has 35,000 to 45,000 distinct CDR3 sequences, approximately 7% seen once; the top ten hold 1.4% to 1.5%. Findings and limits, study-wide: Second-wave clones that peaked on day 37 lacked confirmed SARS-CoV-2 specificity. Clones that contracted clustered mainly in CM and EM if CD4+ and in EMRA if CD8+.

This clonotype was seen only a few times. The antigen is not known. The V gene lost 4 bases and the J gene lost 3 bases, with 14 bases spanning the gap. The CDR3 sequence is 15 residues long. CDR1 is SGHRS, CDR2 YFSETQ, per germline. The chain links TRBV5-1 to TRBJ1-3; no clear D. The source material was PBMCs or a T cell subset sorted from them (not recorded which). This receptor was identified in a man aged 18 to 29 who had mild COVID-19 (a few samples of this study predate the infection). Cell type and time point are not known. The CDR3 sequence: CASSPDLDFGNTIYF. CDR3 DNA sequence: TGCGCCAGCAGCCCAGATCTAGATTTTGGAAACACCATATATTTT.